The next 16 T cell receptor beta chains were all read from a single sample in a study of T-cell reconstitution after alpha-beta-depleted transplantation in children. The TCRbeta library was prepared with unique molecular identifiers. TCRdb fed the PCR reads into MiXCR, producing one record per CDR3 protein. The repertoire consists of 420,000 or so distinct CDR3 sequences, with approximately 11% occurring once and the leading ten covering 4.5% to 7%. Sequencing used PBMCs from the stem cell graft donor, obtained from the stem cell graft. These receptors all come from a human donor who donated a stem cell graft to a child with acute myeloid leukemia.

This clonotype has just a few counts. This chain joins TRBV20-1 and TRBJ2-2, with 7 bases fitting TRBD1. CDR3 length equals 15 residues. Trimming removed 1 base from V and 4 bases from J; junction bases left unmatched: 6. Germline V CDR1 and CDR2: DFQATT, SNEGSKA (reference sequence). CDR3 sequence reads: CSARGPNRGTGELFF. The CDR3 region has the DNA TGCAGTGCTAGAGGTCCTAACAGGGGCACCGGGGAGCTGTTTTTT.

The CDR3 here is CASSAKPLRYNEQFF. In DNA, the CDR3 is TGTGCCAGCAGTGCCAAGCCTTTACGTTACAATGAGCAGTTCTTC. This chain joins TRBV6-2 or TRBV6-3 and TRBJ2-1; no reliable D call. V gave up 5 bases and J gave up 4 bases, with 15 bases separating them. CDR3 length: 15 residues. In germline, CDR1 is MNHEY, CDR2 SVGEGT.

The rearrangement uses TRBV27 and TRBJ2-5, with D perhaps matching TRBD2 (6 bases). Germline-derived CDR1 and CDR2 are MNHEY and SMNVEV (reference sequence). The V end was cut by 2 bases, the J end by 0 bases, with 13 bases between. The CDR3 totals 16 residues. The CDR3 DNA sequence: TGTGCCAGCAGTTTAGGGGGGACGGTGTACCAAGAGACCCAGTACTTC. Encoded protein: CASSLGGTVYQETQYF.

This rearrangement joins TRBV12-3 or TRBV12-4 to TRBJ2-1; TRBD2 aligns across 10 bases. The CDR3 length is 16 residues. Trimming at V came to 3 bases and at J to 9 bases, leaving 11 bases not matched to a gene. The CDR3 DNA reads TGTGCCAGCAGTTTGTGGCTAGCGGGGGCCCTCCCTGAGCAGTTCTTC. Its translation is CASSLWLAGALPEQFF.

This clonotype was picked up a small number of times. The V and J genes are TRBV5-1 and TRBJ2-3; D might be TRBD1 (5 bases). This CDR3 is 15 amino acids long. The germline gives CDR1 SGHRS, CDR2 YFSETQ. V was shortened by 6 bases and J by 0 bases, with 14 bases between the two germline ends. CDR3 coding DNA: TGCGCCAGCAAGGACAAGGGTCGAAGCACAGATACGCAGTATTTT. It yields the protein CASKDKGRSTDTQYF.

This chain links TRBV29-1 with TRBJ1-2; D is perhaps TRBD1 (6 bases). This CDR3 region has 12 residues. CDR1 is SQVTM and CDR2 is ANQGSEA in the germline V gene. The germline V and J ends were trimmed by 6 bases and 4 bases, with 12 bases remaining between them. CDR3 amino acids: CSVDRNTYGYTF. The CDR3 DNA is TGCAGCGTCGACAGGAACACCTATGGCTACACCTTC. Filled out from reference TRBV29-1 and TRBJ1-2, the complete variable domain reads SAVISQKPSRDICQRGTSLTIQCQVDSQVTMMFWYRQQPGQSLTLIATANQGSEATYESGFVIDKFPISRPNLTFSTLTVSNMSPEDSSIYLCSVDRNTYGYTFGSGTRLTVV.

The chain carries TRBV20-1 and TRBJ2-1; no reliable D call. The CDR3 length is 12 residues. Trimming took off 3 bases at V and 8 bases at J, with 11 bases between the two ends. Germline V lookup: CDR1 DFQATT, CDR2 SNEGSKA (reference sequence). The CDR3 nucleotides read TGCAGTGCTAGGTGGATGAGTCATGAGCAGTTCTTC. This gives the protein CSARWMSHEQFF.

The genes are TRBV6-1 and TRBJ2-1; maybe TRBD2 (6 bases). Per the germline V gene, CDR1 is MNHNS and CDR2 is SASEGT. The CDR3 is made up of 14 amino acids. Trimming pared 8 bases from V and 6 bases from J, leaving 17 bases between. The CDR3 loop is CASGRSGGGNEQFF. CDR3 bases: TGTGCCAGCGGGAGGTCCGGGGGAGGCAATGAGCAGTTCTTC.

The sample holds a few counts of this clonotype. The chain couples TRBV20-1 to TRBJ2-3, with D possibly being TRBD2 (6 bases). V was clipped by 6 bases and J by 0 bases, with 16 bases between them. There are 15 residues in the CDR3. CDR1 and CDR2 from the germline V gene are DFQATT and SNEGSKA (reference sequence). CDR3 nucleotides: TGCAGTGCCGAGATCCGGGGGAAGAGCACAGATACGCAGTATTTT. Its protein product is CSAEIRGKSTDTQYF.

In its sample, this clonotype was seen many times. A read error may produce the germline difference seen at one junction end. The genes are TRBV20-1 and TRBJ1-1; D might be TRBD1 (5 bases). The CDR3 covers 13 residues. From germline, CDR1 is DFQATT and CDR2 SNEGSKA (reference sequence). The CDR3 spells CSARGQIEAEAFF. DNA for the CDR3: TGCAGTGCCAGAGGACAAATTGAGGCTGAAGCTTTCTTT.

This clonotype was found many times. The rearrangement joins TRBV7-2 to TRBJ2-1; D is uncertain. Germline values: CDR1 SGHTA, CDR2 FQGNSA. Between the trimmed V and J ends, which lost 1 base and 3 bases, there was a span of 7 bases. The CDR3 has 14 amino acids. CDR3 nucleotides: TGTGCCAGCAGCTTAGAGCATGTCTACAATGAGCAGTTCTTC. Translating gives CASSLEHVYNEQFF. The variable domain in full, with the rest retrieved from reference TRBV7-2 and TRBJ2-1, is GAGVSQSPSNKVTEKGKDVELRCDPISGHTALYWYRQSLGQGLEFLIYFQGNSAPDKSGLPSDRFSAERTGGSVSTLTIQRTQQEDSAVYLCASSLEHVYNEQFFGPGTRLTVL.

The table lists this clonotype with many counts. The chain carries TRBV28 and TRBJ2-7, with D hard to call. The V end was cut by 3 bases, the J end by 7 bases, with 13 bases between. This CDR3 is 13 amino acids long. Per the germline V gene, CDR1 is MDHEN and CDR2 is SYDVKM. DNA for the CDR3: TGTGCCAGCAGTTTTCCCCACCGAGGTGAGCAGTACTTC. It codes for CASSFPHRGEQYF.

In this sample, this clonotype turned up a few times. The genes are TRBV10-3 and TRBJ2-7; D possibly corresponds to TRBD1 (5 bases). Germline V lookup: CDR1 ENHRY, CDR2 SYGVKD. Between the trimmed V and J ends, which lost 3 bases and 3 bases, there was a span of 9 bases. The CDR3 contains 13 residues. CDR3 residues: CAISDGRDYEQYF. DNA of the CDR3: TGTGCCATCAGTGACGGCAGGGACTACGAGCAGTACTTC.

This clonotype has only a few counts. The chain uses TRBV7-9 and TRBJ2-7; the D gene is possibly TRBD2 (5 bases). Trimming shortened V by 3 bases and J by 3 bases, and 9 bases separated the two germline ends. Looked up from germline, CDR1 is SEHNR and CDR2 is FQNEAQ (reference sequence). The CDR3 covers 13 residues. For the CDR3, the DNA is TGTGCCAGCAGCTTCGGGGATGGCTACGAGCAGTACGTC. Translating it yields CASSFGDGYEQYV.

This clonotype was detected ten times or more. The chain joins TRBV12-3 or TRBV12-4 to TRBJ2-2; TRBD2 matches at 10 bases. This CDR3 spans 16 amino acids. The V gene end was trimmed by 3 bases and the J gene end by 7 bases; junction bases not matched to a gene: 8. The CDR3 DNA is TGTGCCAGCAGTTTTGACAGCGGGAGGGCCAGCGGGGAGCTGTTTTTT. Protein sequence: CASSFDSGRASGELFF.

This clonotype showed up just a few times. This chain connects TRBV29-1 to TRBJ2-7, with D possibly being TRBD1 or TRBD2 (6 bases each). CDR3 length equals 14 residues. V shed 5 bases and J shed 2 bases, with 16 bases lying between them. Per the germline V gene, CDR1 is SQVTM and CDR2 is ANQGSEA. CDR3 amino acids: CSVSPVRGAYEQYF. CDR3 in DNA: TGCAGCGTTTCCCCCGTTAGGGGGGCCTACGAGCAGTACTTC.